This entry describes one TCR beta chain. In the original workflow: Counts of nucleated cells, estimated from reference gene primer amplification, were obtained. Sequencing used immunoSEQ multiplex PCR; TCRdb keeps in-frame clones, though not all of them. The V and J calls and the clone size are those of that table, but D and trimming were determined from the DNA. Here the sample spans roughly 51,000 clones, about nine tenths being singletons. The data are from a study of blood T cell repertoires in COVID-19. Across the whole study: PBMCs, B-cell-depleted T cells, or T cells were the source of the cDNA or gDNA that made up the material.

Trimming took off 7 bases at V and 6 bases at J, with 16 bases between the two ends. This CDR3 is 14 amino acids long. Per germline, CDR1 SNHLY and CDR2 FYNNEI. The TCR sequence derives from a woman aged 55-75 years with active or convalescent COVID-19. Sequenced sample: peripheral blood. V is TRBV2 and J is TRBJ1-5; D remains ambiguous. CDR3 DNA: TGTGCCAGCATGGGCCTGACGGAGGGTCAGCCCCAGCATTTT. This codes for CASMGLTEGQPQHF.